This is a list of T cell receptor beta chains from one sample in a study of T cell responses to AZD1222 COVID-19 vaccine. Libraries were prepared by immunoSEQ multiplex PCR; TCRdb keeps only in-frame clonotypes and omits some of them. The table lists about 150,000 clones, approximately 87% of them singletons, with approximately 9.1% in the top ten. Sequencing was performed on peripheral blood, taken 28 days after the second AZD1222 dose. Receptors originate from an adult who received the AZD1222 COVID-19 vaccine. The conserved cysteine and the conserved F or W are not part of the CDR3 here. Clone size is not always given. Where it is, it says once, few, many or a class for expanded clones.

abundance: .
v_gene: TRBV5-1
j_gene: TRBJ2-3
CDR3aa: ASSSTGGRTDTQY

abundance: .
v_gene: TRBV3-1/TRBV3-2
j_gene: TRBJ2-1
CDR3aa: ASSPRGVANEQF

abundance: .
v_gene: TRBV7-2
j_gene: TRBJ2-7
CDR3aa: ASSRDLRYEQY

abundance: .
v_gene: TRBV27
j_gene: TRBJ2-7
CDR3aa: ASSTPGRPSKQY

abundance: .
v_gene: TRBV24-1
j_gene: TRBJ2-1
CDR3aa: ATSDISGGYNEQF

abundance: .
v_gene: TRBV9
j_gene: TRBJ2-5
CDR3aa: ASSVNTGSKETQY

abundance: .
v_gene: TRBV6-2/TRBV6-3
j_gene: TRBJ1-4
CDR3aa: ASSYLGNGEKLF

abundance: once
v_gene: TRBV5-1
j_gene: TRBJ1-2
CDR3aa: ASSHGQQYGYT

abundance: .
v_gene: TRBV30
j_gene: TRBJ1-2
CDR3aa: AWSLGDLYGYT

abundance: .
v_gene: TRBV12-3/TRBV12-4
j_gene: TRBJ1-2
CDR3aa: ASSLSNYGYT

abundance: .
v_gene: TRBV4-1
j_gene: TRBJ1-4
CDR3aa: ASSPTYGQRGEKLF

abundance: .
v_gene: TRBV9
j_gene: TRBJ2-3
CDR3aa: ASSARAASTDTQY

abundance: .
v_gene: TRBV7-2
j_gene: TRBJ2-7
CDR3aa: ASSLVRSGDRY

abundance: .
v_gene: TRBV6-2/TRBV6-3
j_gene: TRBJ2-6
CDR3aa: ASSYSKLGSNYAGANVLT

abundance: once
v_gene: TRBV7-9
j_gene: TRBJ1-3
CDR3aa: ASSFLTGGSGNTIY

abundance: .
v_gene: TRBV4-2
j_gene: TRBJ1-5
CDR3aa: ASSQVRGSDQPQH

abundance: .
v_gene: TRBV29-1
j_gene: TRBJ1-4
CDR3aa: SADSNEKLF

abundance: .
v_gene: TRBV4-2
j_gene: TRBJ1-6
CDR3aa: ASSQDSGGRPTSSYNSPLH